This T cell receptor beta chain was sequenced during a study of cytomegalovirus exposure and HLA in healthy donors. Overall study: Findings of an earlier analysis included 90 million to 120 million unique TCR beta sequences from 180 million or so T cells. The study's findings and limits: Relative to the roughly 700-donor mean, N-insertions were reportedly fewer in an Asian-associated ancestry cluster in a later analysis. There were several of the most significant clusters that appeared linked to common viral pathogens in a later analysis. Sequencing probably produced one cluster of sequence variants that were highly shared.

The CDR3 is made up of 13 amino acids. Trimming removed 5 bases from V and 6 bases from J; junction bases left unmatched: 7. Per germline, CDR1 SGHTA and CDR2 FQGNSA. Comments on this clone: As yet, its antigen is unknown.

The PCR ran on 60 Vbeta and 13 Jbeta primers. The assay was immunoSEQ multiplex PCR, and TCRdb's table has in-frame clones only and misses some. Of 150,000 to 190,000 clones listed, about 80% are singletons. This chain links TRBV7-2 with TRBJ2-7; 7 bases agree with TRBD1. The sequence was obtained from a woman aged 45-65 years in good health and CMV-seropositive. Sequencing used PBMCs. CDR3 coding DNA: TGTGCCAGCAGCCTCGACAGGGCGGGCGAGCAGTACTTC. Translated, it gives CASSLDRAGEQYF. The full variable domain, its missing parts supplied by reference TRBV7-2 and TRBJ2-7, is GAGVSQSPSNKVTEKGKDVELRCDPISGHTALYWYRQSLGQGLEFLIYFQGNSAPDKSGLPSDRFSAERTGGSVSTLTIQRTQQEDSAVYLCASSLDRAGEQYFGPGTRLTVT.